What follows are 17 T cell receptor beta chains derived from one specimen sequenced in a study of blood T cell repertoires in COVID-19. The table came from immunoSEQ multiplex PCR; TCRdb's copy has only in-frame clones and leaves some out. The data show 300,000 to 350,000 clones, with about nine tenths seen just once and approximately 9.4% held by the top ten. Source material: peripheral blood. The receptors come from a man aged 25 to 40 with COVID-19, enrolled during active disease.

The chain carries TRBV11-3 and TRBJ2-5; 7 bases fit TRBD1. The J segment lost 2 bases and the V segment lost 5 bases, leaving 5 bases of the junction unmatched. Germline V gives CDR1 SGHNT, CDR2 YENEEA. This CDR3 has 14 amino acids. The CDR3 DNA sequence: TGTGCCAGCAGCCTTCGACAGGGACAAGAGACCCAGTACTTC. Its protein is CASSLRQGQETQYF.

V and J are TRBV18 and TRBJ1-1, with D possibly being TRBD1 (5 bases). Deletions cut 3 bases from V and 0 bases from J, with 11 bases between. The CDR3 extends over 15 amino acids. Germline CDR1 KGHSH, CDR2 LQKENI. The CDR3, as DNA: TGTGCCAGCTCACCTAGACAGACCGTGAACACTGAAGCTTTCTTT. Translated: CASSPRQTVNTEAFF.

This chain joins TRBV5-5 and TRBJ1-2; no clear D. With 2 bases removed from V and 1 base from J, the gap between germline ends came to 9 bases. Germline V lookup: CDR1 SGHKS, CDR2 YYEKEE (reference sequence). The CDR3 length is 14 residues. The DNA of the CDR3 is TGTGCCAGCAGCTTCACGGAGTATAACTATGGCTACACCTTC. Its translation is CASSFTEYNYGYTF. Complete variable domain (other parts from reference TRBV5-5 and TRBJ1-2): DAGVTQSPTHLIKTRGQQVTLRCSPISGHKSVSWYQQVLGQGPQFIFQYYEKEERGRGNFPDRFSARQFPNYSSELNVNALLLGDSALYLCASSFTEYNYGYTFGSGTRLTVV.

This clone was detected once. This CDR3 reads CASSLRTGDAVNSPLHF. The CDR3 nucleotides are TGTGCCAGCAGCCTTCGGACAGGGGACGCCGTAAATTCACCCCTCCACTTT. The genes are TRBV9 and TRBJ1-6; 9 bases align to TRBD1. J lost 7 bases, V lost 4 bases, and 12 bases had no gene match. Germline V lookup: CDR1 SGDLS, CDR2 YYNGEE. The CDR3 length is 17 residues. The complete variable domain, with remaining parts taken from reference TRBV9 and TRBJ1-6, reads DSGVTQTPKHLITATGQRVTLRCSPRSGDLSVYWYQQSLDQGLQFLIQYYNGEERAKGNILERFSAQQFPDLHSELNLSSLELGDSALYFCASSLRTGDAVNSPLHFGNGTRLTVT.

The gene calls are TRBV28 and TRBJ2-3; 8 positions match TRBD1. The V segment lost 1 base and the J segment 0 bases; nucleotides outside the gene matches: 6. The CDR3 has 17 amino acids. Per germline, CDR1 MDHEN and CDR2 SYDVKM. In DNA form, the CDR3 reads TGTGCCAGCAGTTTATACCTGACAGGGGTCAGCACAGATACGCAGTATTTT. The encoded protein is CASSLYLTGVSTDTQYF.

The gene calls are TRBV19 and TRBJ2-3, with 7 nucleotides matching TRBD1. Germline V gene sequence: CDR1 LNHDA, CDR2 SQIVND (reference sequence). CDR3 length equals 14 residues. J gave up 0 bases and V 7 bases, and 4 bases lay outside the gene matches. The chain's CDR3 is CASKGTASTDTQYF. The DNA of the CDR3 is TGTGCCAGTAAGGGGACAGCTAGCACAGATACGCAGTATTTT.

The gene calls are TRBV6-4 and TRBJ2-3; no clear D gene. There are 13 residues in the CDR3. Trimming took 3 bases from V and 2 from J, leaving 6 bases between them. Germline assignment: CDR1 MRHNA and CDR2 SNTAGT. The CDR3 spells CASSEADTDTQYF. Written as DNA, the CDR3 is TGTGCCAGCAGTGAGGCGGACACAGATACGCAGTATTTT.

DNA for the CDR3: TGTGCCAGCAGTTTATTAGAGACAGGCCCAAACTATGGCTACACCTTC. Translating gives CASSLLETGPNYGYTF. J is TRBJ1-2 and V is TRBV6-5, with D perhaps TRBD1 (6 bases). Germline CDR1 and CDR2: MNHEY and SVGAGI. This CDR3 has 16 amino acids. The V end lost 4 bases, the J end lost 2 bases, and 17 bases lay between the germline ends.

This clone was seen once. The chain uses TRBV9 and TRBJ2-3; 12 nucleotides align to TRBD2. The junction had 9 bases not matched to a gene; V was cut back by 6 bases and J by 1 base. The CDR3 runs to 17 residues. Germline CDR1 reads SGDLS; CDR2 reads YYNGEE. The chain's CDR3 is CASTLTSGRLGTDTQYF. Written as DNA, the CDR3 is TGTGCCAGCACGCTGACTAGCGGGAGATTAGGCACAGATACGCAGTATTTT.

V gene TRBV24-1 combines with J gene TRBJ1-6, with D unresolved. The CDR3 has 14 residues. Germline V gene lookup returns CDR1 KGHDR and CDR2 SFDVKD. The DNA of the CDR3 is TGTGCTAGTTCTGCGAGCTCCTATAATTCACCCCTCCACTTT. Translated, it gives CASSASSYNSPLHF.

This chain joins TRBV29-1 and TRBJ2-7; 9 nucleotides align to TRBD1. The CDR3 length is 14 residues. CDR1 and CDR2 from the germline V gene are SQVTM and ANQGSEA. The V and J ends lost 7 bases and 0 bases, in that order; junction bases with no gene match: 7. The CDR3 DNA reads as TGCAGCGCCCGACCGGGACAGGGCTCCTACGAGCAGTACTTC. The encoded protein is CSARPGQGSYEQYF.

The J gene is TRBJ1-1, the V gene TRBV18, with 7 bases matching TRBD1. Germline values: CDR1 KGHSH, CDR2 LQKENI. Trimming took 4 bases from V and 3 from J; bases not matched to a gene: 8. The CDR3 spans 15 residues. CDR3 residues: CASSLQTGKDTEAFF. The CDR3 region has the DNA TGTGCCAGCTCACTACAGACAGGGAAGGACACTGAAGCTTTCTTT.

The chain employs TRBV2 and TRBJ1-5; TRBD1 is a possible D gene (5 bases). Per the germline V gene, CDR1 is SNHLY and CDR2 is FYNNEI. This CDR3 has 15 residues. The germline V and J ends were trimmed by 6 bases and 8 bases, with 20 bases remaining between them. The CDR3 nucleotides are TGTGCCAGCAGGGATGAGGTGTGGGGCGCGAAGCCCCAGCATTTT. Translation gives CASRDEVWGAKPQHF.

This clone occurred a few times. The V gene is TRBV19, the J gene TRBJ1-5; a weak D match, TRBD1 (6 bases). Germline CDR1 and CDR2: LNHDA and SQIVND (reference sequence). CDR3 length equals 16 residues. The V end lost 3 bases, the J end lost 4 bases, and 16 bases lay between the germline ends. As DNA, the CDR3 is TGTGCCAGTAGTATTGGGTCAGGACAGTCGAATCAGCCCCAGCATTTT. This translates into CASSIGSGQSNQPQHF.

The chain recombines TRBV4-3 with TRBJ1-3, with D tentatively TRBD1 (5 bases). V lost 0 bases and J 0 bases, leaving 15 bases between the germline ends. CDR3 length: 18 amino acids. CDR1 LGHNA and CDR2 YSLEER come from the germline V gene. Here the CDR3 reads CASSQDWVGGGSGNTIYF. DNA of the CDR3: TGCGCCAGCAGCCAAGACTGGGTCGGGGGGGGCTCTGGAAACACCATATATTTT.

V gene TRBV15 combines with J gene TRBJ2-7; TRBD1 agrees at 12 bases. Trimming removed 0 bases from V and 5 bases from J; junction bases left unmatched: 5. From germline, CDR1 is LNHNV and CDR2 YYDKDF (reference sequence). This CDR3 contains 16 residues. As DNA, the CDR3 is TGTGCCACCAGCAGAGATTTCGGGACAGGGGGCCACGAGCAGTACTTC. Its translation: CATSRDFGTGGHEQYF.

The chain recombines TRBV27 with TRBJ1-5; D unclear. Germline V lookup: CDR1 MNHEY, CDR2 SMNVEV (reference sequence). This CDR3 comprises 14 residues. The germline V and J ends were trimmed by 3 bases and 9 bases, with 15 bases remaining between them. The CDR3 DNA reads as TGTGCCAGCAGTTTTAGTGGCAGCCGGAGGCCCCAGCATTTT. It translates to CASSFSGSRRPQHF.